This T cell receptor beta chain was recovered during a study of blood T cell repertoires in COVID-19 (TCRdb year 2020). A note on the overall study: Samples covering the acute and convalescent phases of COVID-19 were provided by collaborators in the United States, Italy and Spain. A de-identified subject ID, COVID-19 status, age in years and sex were almost always included in the sample metadata. Where available, HLA class I and class II types were obtained from metadata supplied by the sample provider rather than from assay-based typing. A freely available public database, intended as a resource for researchers studying the immune response to SARS-CoV-2, is where the repertoires were released. Samples came from the ongoing ImmuneRACE study (first 160 participants) plus 1,254 subjects from 6 global collaborators. Subjects who had been exposed to COVID-19, were actively infected with it, or had recovered from it provided the deeply sampled blood TCRbeta repertoires that made up the dataset. The material from the prospective study consisted of cDNA or gDNA derived from T cells, B-cell-depleted T cells, or PBMCs.

Samples from volunteer blood donors who had recovered from COVID-19 were contributed by a second Seattle source. Whole blood was collected in K2EDTA tubes by collaborating institutions according to the institutions' own protocols. For TCRbeta analysis, collaborator samples were shipped as frozen whole blood, as isolated PBMCs, or as DNA extracted from either sample type. In the germline V gene, CDR1 corresponds to SGHTA and CDR2 to FQGNSA. The junction shows trimming of 8 bases on V and 1 base on J, plus 14 bases between the germline ends. Measured from the cysteine to the phenylalanine, the CDR3 is 15 residues long. Only the CDR3 part of the read is kept: 45 bases, read in frame from the first base. Here is what the overall study found, with its caveats: How much clinical and demographic metadata was included differed by source and by participant, and the metadata was provided uncurated.

About this clone itself: The specificity of this receptor is unknown. Within one base of it there is no much larger clone, and no base qualities were kept.

The immunoSEQ Assay, a bias-controlled multiplex PCR, was used to amplify TCRbeta CDR3 regions from genomic DNA. Processing in the source paper ran as follows. The number of nucleated cells in each sample was estimated by amplification of reference gene primers within the assay. To quantify the absolute abundance of each unique TCRbeta CDR3 rearrangement, sequence reads were collapsed and filtered. For each sample, productive Simpson clonality was calculated as the square root of Simpson's diversity index over productive rearrangements. TCRdb stores this immuneACCESS table with in-frame sequences only. Part of the clones is absent; in the studies checked, under half of the shortfall reflects unresolved V genes, and no reason is known for the rest. Clone size and the V and J calls come from that table; the DNA yielded D and trimming. This sample is represented by under 200,000 clones; roughly four fifths of them were singletons. More than 7.5% of the sample comes from the top ten.

Specimen: peripheral blood. Rearrangement joined TRBV7-2 to TRBJ2-2, with a tentative D gene TRBD2 over 7 matching bases. This clonotype was obtained from a man in his forties who had recovered from COVID-19. The CDR3 reads CASQRRGLNTGELFF. The nucleotides are TGTGCCAGCCAAAGGCGGGGGCTGAACACCGGGGAGCTGTTTTTT.